A selection of T cell receptor beta chains follows, all from one sample in a study of identical twins. TCRdb ran MiXCR on the 5' RACE reads and lists one entry per CDR3 protein. The data show 1.5 million to 2 million distinct CDR3 sequences, about 30% seen once. Sequencing input: cord blood. All receptors come from a newborn girl in good health. Both conserved end residues are part of each CDR3. D genes are given only for firm matches. Expanded clones get a size class; other rows say once, few or many, or leave the size out.

d_gene,j_gene,v_gene,abundance,CDR3nt,CDR3aa
-,TRBJ2-4,TRBV20-1,-,TGCAGTGCTCGGATAGCCAAAAACATTCAGTACTTC,CSARIAKNIQYF
-,TRBJ1-1,TRBV11-2,-,TGTGCCAGCAGGCCCCGTTCCGTGAACACTGAAGCTTTCTTT,CASRPRSVNTEAFF
-,TRBJ2-6,TRBV5-1,-,TGCGCCAGCAGCTCGGACTTCTCTGGGGCCAACGTCCTGACTTTC,CASSSDFSGANVLTF
TRBD2,TRBJ2-3,TRBV24-1,-,TGTGCCACCAGTGATCGAAGACTAGCGGGAGCGGGGGGAGATACGCAGTATTTT,CATSDRRLAGAGGDTQYF
-,TRBJ1-5,TRBV12-3/TRBV12-4,-,TGTGCCAGCAGTTTGTTTTTTTTGAGGCCAGCCACACCAAATCAGCCCCAGCATTTT,CASSLFFLRPATPNQPQHF
-,TRBJ1-4,TRBV27,-,TGTGCCAGCAGTCCACGGATCGGGGATTATGAAAAACTGTTTTTT,CASSPRIGDYEKLFF
TRBD1,TRBJ1-2,TRBV5-4,few,TGTGCCAGCAGCTTCAAGGGACAGGGGGCTAACTATGGCTACACCTTC,CASSFKGQGANYGYTF
-,TRBJ2-1,TRBV7-9,few,TGTGCCGCTGGGTCGGGAAGAAATGAGCAGTTCTTC,CAAGSGRNEQFF
TRBD2,TRBJ2-2,TRBV28,once,TGTGCCAGCAGTTTGGGCCTGGCTAGCGGGGCCACCGGGGAGCTGTTTTTT,CASSLGLASGATGELFF
-,TRBJ2-7,TRBV7-2,-,TGTGCCAGCAGCTCCCTCAAACCCCCGGTCGAGCAGTACTTC,CASSSLKPPVEQYF
-,TRBJ2-3,TRBV2,few,TGTGCCAGCACCCCTTCGAGGATAAGCACAGATACGCAGTATTTT,CASTPSRISTDTQYF
TRBD2,TRBJ2-3,TRBV7-2,few,TGTGCCAGCAGCCCCGACTTGCGCGGGAGGATCACAGATACGCAGTATTTT,CASSPDLRGRITDTQYF
TRBD1,TRBJ2-7,TRBV29-1,few,TGCAGCGCTCAGGGGACAGGGATAGGCGAGCAGTACTTC,CSAQGTGIGEQYF
-,TRBJ2-1,TRBV25-1,few,TGTGCCAGCAGGGCTCCTAACTACAATGAGCAGTTCTTC,CASRAPNYNEQFF
-,TRBJ1-1,TRBV12-3/TRBV12-4,-,TGTGCCAGCAGTTTCAGGGGTTGGGCAGGGGTGAACACTGAAGCTTTCTTT,CASSFRGWAGVNTEAFF
-,TRBJ2-3,TRBV11-2,few,TGTGCCAGCAGCTTAACCCCCATTTCAGATACGCAGTATTTT,CASSLTPISDTQYF
TRBD1,TRBJ2-1,TRBV7-2,-,TGTGCCAGCAGCATTGGGACAGAGCCCTACAATGAGCAGTTCTTC,CASSIGTEPYNEQFF
-,TRBJ1-2,TRBV4-2,-,TGTGCCAGCAGCCAAGGGACGAGGGCGAACTATGGCTACACCTTC,CASSQGTRANYGYTF
-,TRBJ2-7,TRBV12-3/TRBV12-4,-,TGTGCCAGCAGTTTAACCCCCGAGGGGTCCTACGAGCAGTACTTC,CASSLTPEGSYEQYF
-,TRBJ1-1,TRBV12-3/TRBV12-4,-,TGTGCCAGCAACGCATGGCGCTTGAACACTGAAGCTTTCTTT,CASNAWRLNTEAFF
TRBD2,TRBJ2-5,TRBV4-1,few,TGCGCCAGCAGCCAAGGGACTAGCAGCCAAGAGACCCAGTACTTC,CASSQGTSSQETQYF
TRBD1,TRBJ2-5,TRBV24-1,-,TGTGCCACCAGTCACAGGGGGCAAGAGACCCAGTACTTC,CATSHRGQETQYF
TRBD2,TRBJ2-3,TRBV7-9,-,TGTGCCAGCAGCTTCCTACGCGGGAGGAGGAGCACAGATACGCAGTATTTT,CASSFLRGRRSTDTQYF
-,TRBJ1-5,TRBV20-1,-,TGCAGTGCTAGAGAAGGGGGGGTTAGCAATCAGCCCCAGCATTTT,CSAREGGVSNQPQHF
TRBD2,TRBJ2-5,TRBV7-2,-,TGTGCCAGCAGCCTCCAGACTAGCCTCAACTACAATGAGCAGTACTTC,CASSLQTSLNYNEQYF
TRBD2,TRBJ2-7,TRBV4-2,few,TGTGCCAGCAGCCAAGGGACTAGCGGGAGATTGAGTCCCTACAATGAGCAGTACTTC,CASSQGTSGRLSPYNEQYF
TRBD1,TRBJ2-7,TRBV27,-,TGTGCCAGCCCAAGGGGGACAGTTCTCTCAGGGGTTTACGAGCAGTACTTC,CASPRGTVLSGVYEQYF
-,TRBJ1-5,TRBV6-1,few,TGTGCCAGCAGACAACAACTTACAGGGTGGGGGGTAGGCAATCAGCCCCAGCATTTT,CASRQQLTGWGVGNQPQHF
-,TRBJ2-3,TRBV9,few,TGTGCCAGCAGCGTAGCCGGGGGGCCGGCAGATACGCAGTATTTT,CASSVAGGPADTQYF
-,TRBJ2-1,TRBV6-5,-,TGTGCCAGCAGTTACCCGGGGAACAATGAGCAGTTCTTC,CASSYPGNNEQFF
-,TRBJ1-3,TRBV6-1,few,TGTGCCAGCAGCTCACGGACGGAGACCACCATATATTTT,CASSSRTETTIYF
-,TRBJ2-5,TRBV20-1,-,TGCAGTGCTAGAGAGCTATACTTTCAAGAGACCCAGTACTTC,CSARELYFQETQYF
TRBD2,TRBJ2-3,TRBV2,few,TGTACCAGCAGCCTCGGACTAGCAGGCACAGATACGCAGTATTTT,CTSSLGLAGTDTQYF
-,TRBJ2-7,TRBV7-2,few,TGTGCCAGCAGCTTAGTAGGGGGGAGGGTCCACGAGCAGTACTTC,CASSLVGGRVHEQYF
-,TRBJ1-2,TRBV2,-,TGTGCCAGCAGTGAAATGGTAGGGACCGACGGCTACACCTTC,CASSEMVGTDGYTF
-,TRBJ2-7,TRBV20-1,few,TGCAGTGCTAGAGTGTCGGACGGGTCCTACGAGCAGTACTTC,CSARVSDGSYEQYF
-,TRBJ1-4,TRBV21-1,-,TGTGCCAGCAGGGGAAACAGGGCGTCGAGAGAAAAACTGTTTTTT,CASRGNRASREKLFF
TRBD2,TRBJ2-1,TRBV28,-,TGTGCCAGCAGAGGTAGCGGGTTGGGCGATGAGCAGTTCTTC,CASRGSGLGDEQFF
-,TRBJ2-3,TRBV4-2,few,TGTGCCAGCAGCCAAGACGTGGCGGGGGATACGCAGTATTTT,CASSQDVAGDTQYF
-,TRBJ2-1,TRBV11-2,-,TGTGCCAGCAGCTCCTACTTGGGGGCAACCTACAATGAGCAGTTCTTC,CASSSYLGATYNEQFF
-,TRBJ1-1,TRBV5-1,few,TGCGCCAGCAGCTTGAATGGGCAGACTAACACTGAAGCTTTCTTT,CASSLNGQTNTEAFF
-,TRBJ1-4,TRBV20-1,once,TGCAGTGCTGTAGGCACAACTAATGAAAAACTGTTTTTT,CSAVGTTNEKLFF